These T cell receptor beta chains were read from a single sample in a study of blood T cell repertoires in COVID-19. Produced via immunoSEQ multiplex PCR; TCRdb's table is partial and in-frame only. The sample carries around 50,000 clones, more than 75% recorded once. Sequencing was carried out using peripheral blood. The receptors were sampled from a man aged 40-50 years with active COVID-19. CDR3s include the opening cysteine and the closing phenylalanine or tryptophan. The D gene is left open where the match is weak. Size is stated for part of the rows, as once, few or many counts, or as a class when the clone is expanded.

length	V	D	size	J	DNA	CDR3
15	TRBV4-1	TRBD1	few	TRBJ1-1	TGCGCCAGCAGCCGACAAGGGACAGGGAGGGGTGAAGCTTTCTTT	CASSRQGTGRGEAFF
18	TRBV6-6	NA	NA	TRBJ2-6	TGTGCCAGCAGTCCCAGGGGCGGCCCCTTCTCTGGGGCCAACGTCCTGACTTTC	CASSPRGGPFSGANVLTF
12	TRBV28	NA	NA	TRBJ2-1	TGTGCCAGCAGTTTTGGGGGGGCGTTTAAGTTCTTC	CASSFGGAFKFF
16	TRBV4-1	TRBD2	NA	TRBJ2-7	TGCGCCAGCAGCCCAGAGACTAGCGGGAGGTACTACGAGCAGTACTTC	CASSPETSGRYYEQYF
14	TRBV6-5	NA	NA	TRBJ1-4	TGTGCCAGCACAGACGGCGGAACTAATGAAAAACTGTTTTTT	CASTDGGTNEKLFF
16	TRBV6-6	TRBD2	NA	TRBJ2-7	TGTGCCAGCAGTAGGCAAGGCGGGGGGGGCCGGGGCGAGCAGTACTTC	CASSRQGGGGRGEQYF
15	TRBV2	TRBD1	NA	TRBJ2-2	TGTGCCAGCGGCCTCAGACAGGGCGGAACCGGGGAGCTGTTTTTT	CASGLRQGGTGELFF
12	TRBV30	NA	NA	TRBJ2-5	TGTGCCTGGAGTTCGTTCCAAGAGACCCAGTACTTC	CAWSSFQETQYF
16	TRBV18	TRBD2	NA	TRBJ2-7	TGTGCCAGCTCACCTTCTCGCGGGAGGGCCTCCTACGAGCAGTACTTC	CASSPSRGRASYEQYF
20	TRBV24-1	NA	NA	TRBJ2-1	TGTGCCACCAGTGATTCCCCCTCAGGAGGCGTAGCGGAACCTTACAATGAGCAGTTCTTC	CATSDSPSGGVAEPYNEQFF
15	TRBV19	TRBD1	NA	TRBJ2-1	TGTGCCAGTAGCCCAGGGGGACAGGGAAGCGATGAGCAGTTCTTC	CASSPGGQGSDEQFF
16	TRBV3-1/TRBV3-2	TRBD2	NA	TRBJ2-3	TGTGCCAGCAGCCAACTTACTAGCGGCGGCACAGATACGCAGTATTTT	CASSQLTSGGTDTQYF
14	TRBV5-1	NA	NA	TRBJ2-3	TGCGCCAGCAGCTCGTTTTCTAGCACAGATACGCAGTATTTT	CASSSFSSTDTQYF
14	TRBV14	NA	NA	TRBJ1-4	TGTGCCAGCAGCCTTTCCATGACTAATGAAAAACTGTTTTTT	CASSLSMTNEKLFF
11	TRBV19	NA	few	TRBJ1-2	TGTGCCAGTACGATCGGCTATGGCTACACCTTC	CASTIGYGYTF
19	TRBV15	TRBD1	NA	TRBJ1-5	TGTGCCACCAGCAGAGATCGCGGACAGGGGATTCCTAGCAATCAGCCCCAGCATTTT	CATSRDRGQGIPSNQPQHF
19	TRBV21-1	NA	NA	TRBJ2-3	TGTGCCAGCCCTGTTCGTTTAGCGGGAGGGGATCTAGGCACAGATACGCAGTATTTT	CASPVRLAGGDLGTDTQYF
14	TRBV6-6	TRBD2	NA	TRBJ2-5	TGTGCCAGCAGTTCCTGGACTAGCGCGGAGACCCAGTACTTC	CASSSWTSAETQYF
16	TRBV4-1	NA	NA	TRBJ2-1	TGCGCCAGCAGCCAAGCCAGGTTAATGATAGGCGATGAGCAGTTCTTC	CASSQARLMIGDEQFF
14	TRBV10-3	NA	NA	TRBJ1-2	TGTGCCATCAGTGAGTCGACAGTTAACTATGGCTACACCTTC	CAISESTVNYGYTF
16	TRBV20-1	TRBD2	NA	TRBJ2-1	TGCAGTGCTAGTCCCATAGGGCGGGAGGGCACCAATGAGCAGTTCTTC	CSASPIGREGTNEQFF
11	TRBV20-1	TRBD1	once	TRBJ2-7	TGCAGTCCGTGGAAGGGGGCCGAGCAGTACTTC	CSPWKGAEQYF
11	TRBV28	NA	NA	TRBJ1-1	TGTGCCAGCAGTTATGACAGTAGAGCTTTCTTT	CASSYDSRAFF
14	TRBV18	TRBD1	NA	TRBJ1-1	TGTGCCAGCTCACCACCCGGCAGGGGGGATGAAGCTTTCTTT	CASSPPGRGDEAFF
16	TRBV28	TRBD1	few	TRBJ1-1	TGTGCCAGCAGTCACCCGAACAGGGGGCGGATCACTGAAGCTTTCTTT	CASSHPNRGRITEAFF
15	TRBV19	TRBD1	NA	TRBJ1-2	TGTGCCAGTAGTATCAAACGACAGGGTAACTATGGCTACACCTTC	CASSIKRQGNYGYTF
14	TRBV6-5	NA	NA	TRBJ2-5	TGTGCCAGCAGTCCCGTGACAGCGAAAGAGACCCAGTACTTC	CASSPVTAKETQYF
14	TRBV7-2	TRBD1	NA	TRBJ1-2	TGTGCCAGCAGCCCTAGGACAGGCGGCTATGGCTACACCTTC	CASSPRTGGYGYTF
15	TRBV9	TRBD1	once	TRBJ2-7	TGTGCCAGCAGCTCCAGACAGGGGGCAACCTACGAGCAGTACTTC	CASSSRQGATYEQYF
14	TRBV28	NA	NA	TRBJ1-1	TGTGCCAGCAGTCCCGTGGCCGAGGAGGCTGAAGCTTTCTTT	CASSPVAEEAEAFF
14	TRBV5-8	NA	NA	TRBJ2-7	TGTGCCAGCAGCTTGGTCACAGGGACGGGGGAGCAGTACTTC	CASSLVTGTGEQYF
16	TRBV4-2	TRBD2	NA	TRBJ2-5	TGTGCCAGCAGACTGGCCGGGACTAGCACCCGGGAGACCCAGTACTTC	CASRLAGTSTRETQYF
16	TRBV7-2	NA	NA	TRBJ2-2	TGTGCCAGCAGCGTCTCCCACAGGGCTTCAGCCGGGGAGCTGTTTTTT	CASSVSHRASAGELFF
17	TRBV19	NA	few	TRBJ1-5	TGTGCCAGTAGTATGGGGGGGCCTTTCTATAGCAATCAGCCCCAGCATTTT	CASSMGGPFYSNQPQHF
14	TRBV5-4	NA	NA	TRBJ2-3	TGTGCCAGCAGCGGGAGCTGGGTCACAGATACGCAGTATTTT	CASSGSWVTDTQYF
16	TRBV3-1/TRBV3-2	TRBD1	NA	TRBJ1-6	TGTGCCAGCAGCCAAGCCCCGGGACAGGGGAATTCACCCCTCCACTTT	CASSQAPGQGNSPLHF
17	TRBV7-2	TRBD1	once	TRBJ2-1	TGTGCCAGCAGCTCAGACTGGACAGGGTTTGGCGTCAATGAGCAGTTCTTC	CASSSDWTGFGVNEQFF
13	TRBV6-4	TRBD2	NA	TRBJ2-7	TGTGCCAGTTTAGCGGGAGAAGGGTACGAGCAGTACTTC	CASLAGEGYEQYF
15	TRBV19	TRBD2	once	TRBJ2-3	TGTGCCAGTAGTATAGGTGGCGGGAGCGGTTACACGCAGTATTTT	CASSIGGGSGYTQYF
16	TRBV5-1	TRBD2	NA	TRBJ2-2	TGCGCCAGCAGCTTGGCTAGCGGCGCGAACACCGGGGAGCTGTTTTTT	CASSLASGANTGELFF
15	TRBV11-2	NA	NA	TRBJ2-7	TGTGCCAGCAGCTTGGGTACAGGGCGCTCCTACGAGCAGTACTTC	CASSLGTGRSYEQYF
14	TRBV7-3	TRBD1	NA	TRBJ2-7	TGTGCCAGCAGCGTGGGACAGGGGTTCGATGAGCAGTACTTC	CASSVGQGFDEQYF